Sequencing of this T cell receptor (beta chain) was carried out in a study of CD8 T cells in Susac syndrome (dated by TCRdb to about 2019). About the full investigation: Of the Susac syndrome patients who were sequenced, fewer than 10 were in clinical remission while more than five had clinically active disease. Susac syndrome patients were therapy-naive, on corticosteroids (some also receiving IVIg), or on IVIg alone at blood withdrawal. The study used repertoire sequencing to test whether antigen drove CD8+ T cell activation and differentiation in Susac syndrome. The study compared CD8+ T cell repertoire clonality among over ten healthy donors, roughly 14 Susac syndrome patients and about 16 multiple sclerosis patients. Study-wide findings and limitations: The number of individuals in the TCR sequencing and HLA analysis was recognized as being relatively small. CD8+ repertoires in Susac syndrome showed clonal expansion, which was highest in CD8+ TEMRA cells and was greater in clinically active patients than in remitting patients. Looking at Susac-specific public clones, the researchers identified 15 to 20 in the total CD8+ repertoire and roughly 5 in the CD8+ TEMRA repertoire.

Peripheral blood CD8+ and CD4+ T cells from healthy donors, Susac syndrome patients and multiple sclerosis patients were profiled by high-throughput TCR beta sequencing. The Susac syndrome patients fulfilled recently defined diagnostic criteria for definite or probable disease. Bulk CD8+ and CD4+ T cells were purified magnetically by negative isolation, whereas CD8+ TEMRA cells were enriched by FACS. Blood was collected in EDTA tubes and processed within 24 hours, with PBMCs isolated through density gradient centrifugation. PBMCs intended for TCR sequencing were cryopreserved in liquid nitrogen and were subsequently thawed in a 37 degrees C water bath. A purity of at least 90% was achieved for sorted or isolated CD4+, CD8+ and CD8+ TEMRA cells. RNA was extracted using the RNeasy kit, and about 0.45 to 1 ug of the RNA was reverse transcribed with random hexamers. The immunoSEQ multiplex PCR assay, covering 54 Vbeta and 13 Jbeta segments, was used to amplify TCR beta CDR3 regions. Bias from PCR amplification was corrected by using a synthetic template baseline for primer optimization and for computational correction. In the paper's pipeline: Reads were assigned to V, D and J genes according to IMGT and analyzed in immunoSEQ Analyzer, with only productive sequences retained. To calculate clonality, Shannon entropy was normalized by log2 of the number of productive unique sequences and then subtracted from one. Public and private clones were assessed among the 100 most prevalent clones of each patient and control. A clone was defined as Susac-specific if it was absent from the healthy and MS cohorts, from roughly 990 published viral clones and from other ImmuneACCESS disease sequences. TCRdb itself trimmed the public reads at Q25 with fastp, ran MiXCR and retained productive beta chains. Entries are consolidated by CDR3 protein sequence, retaining the most common genes and DNA. The V and J calls were determined by TCRdb, not by the authors. The sample records around 110,000 distinct CDR3 sequences, about 95% of which are singletons. The leading ten clones occupy about 0.28% of the sample.

Taken from cysteine to phenylalanine, the CDR3 has 14 residues. Solely the CDR3 DNA is kept, with 42 bases framed from the first base. As encoded in the germline V gene (reference sequence), CDR1 is LGHDT while CDR2 is YNNKEL. The trim is 0 bases for V and 2 bases for J, with a gap of 8 bases between the germline ends. As for this clonotype: Its target antigen remains unknown. Base qualities are not recorded, but no much larger clone differs from it by a single base.

The clonotype was recovered from a human donor with Susac syndrome. The receptor chain draws on TRBV3-1 and TRBJ2-7, and the D gene may be TRBD2, 5 bases matching. Sequencing was carried out using CD8+ T cells from PBMCs. In nucleotides, the sequence is TGTGCCAGCAGCCAAGATCGGGGAGCCTACGAGCAGTACTTC. It encodes CASSQDRGAYEQYF.